These T cell receptor beta chains were read from a single sample in a study of cytomegalovirus exposure and HLA in healthy donors. Data came from immunoSEQ multiplex PCR; TCRdb stores just in-frame clones and leaves some out. The sample yields 140,000 or so clones, over 80% seen once. Sequencing was performed on PBMCs. These receptors all come from a man younger than 35 in good health and CMV-seropositive. Each CDR3 is given with its conserved first and last residue. Fields, in order: V gene, J gene, CDR3 protein.

TRBV14	TRBJ1-4	CASSRGHNEKLFF
TRBV6-1	TRBJ2-3	CASSDYPGLGTDTQYF
TRBV7-9	TRBJ2-1	CASTNTGGGSDEQFF
TRBV6-1	TRBJ1-6	CASSEATTATTPLHF
TRBV30	TRBJ1-5	CAWRGGLGRPQHF
TRBV29-1	TRBJ2-5	CSLVGFGETQYF
TRBV11-2	TRBJ2-1	CASSYRGLDNEQFF
TRBV18	TRBJ1-2	CASSPGGLDGYTF
TRBV11-2	TRBJ1-5	CASSLDPGGYQPQHF
TRBV15	TRBJ1-1	CATSRARVMMTEAFF
TRBV30	TRBJ2-6	CAWSKDRLASGANVLTF
TRBV18	TRBJ1-2	CASSLTGQGAIGYGYTF
TRBV28	TRBJ2-1	CASSPSDEQFF
TRBV6-5	TRBJ1-1	CASSYRSEAFF
TRBV29-1	TRBJ2-1	CSDSGLAGGLNEQFF
TRBV6-1	TRBJ1-5	CASSEAGRAQPQHF
TRBV7-8	TRBJ1-6	CASSLGQGGSPLHF
TRBV5-6	TRBJ2-5	CASSPVAGVNRETQYF
TRBV9	TRBJ2-3	CASGRDGDTQYF
TRBV5-1	TRBJ2-7	CASSLFAGSSYEQYF
TRBV30	TRBJ2-5	CAWSRIAGGPRETQYF
TRBV6-4	TRBJ2-1	CASSDGTSREQFF
TRBV29-1	TRBJ1-1	CSVRRGGSGTEAFF
TRBV6-1	TRBJ2-3	CASSPYGGDTQYF
TRBV7-9	TRBJ1-5	CASSPDTQVNQPQHF
TRBV27	TRBJ2-7	CASSPDLTGQGYEQYF
TRBV7-6	TRBJ2-3	CASSPISGSTDTQYF
TRBV19	TRBJ1-5	CASSMDRNQPQHF
TRBV6-5	TRBJ1-2	CASRAPGGGYGYTF
TRBV11-2	TRBJ2-1	CASSPRTRRGDNEQFF
TRBV19	TRBJ1-2	CASRLGQTYGYTF
TRBV13	TRBJ2-2	CASSFRGDTGELFF
TRBV30	TRBJ1-5	CAWSRNGGQPQHF
TRBV7-9	TRBJ2-1	CASSPLRTSGGNNEQFF
TRBV2	TRBJ2-7	CASSATVASAYEQYF
TRBV5-4	TRBJ2-5	CASSFRTGTYTQYF
TRBV27	TRBJ2-7	CASSRTGFYEQYF
TRBV28	TRBJ2-7	CASSVGVSYEQYF
TRBV18	TRBJ1-1	CASSPIHAATGTNTEAFF
TRBV19	TRBJ1-1	CAISRGMNTEAFF